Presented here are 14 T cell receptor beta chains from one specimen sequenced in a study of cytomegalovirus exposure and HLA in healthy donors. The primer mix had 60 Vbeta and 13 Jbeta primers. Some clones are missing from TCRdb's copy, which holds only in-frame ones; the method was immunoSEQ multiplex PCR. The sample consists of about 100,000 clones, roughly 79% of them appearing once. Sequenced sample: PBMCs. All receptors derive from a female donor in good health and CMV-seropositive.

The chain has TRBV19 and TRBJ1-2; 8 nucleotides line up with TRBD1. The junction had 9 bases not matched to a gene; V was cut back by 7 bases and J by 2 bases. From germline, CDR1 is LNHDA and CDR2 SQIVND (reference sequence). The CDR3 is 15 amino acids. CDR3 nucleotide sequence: TGTGCCAGTACCGATAGACAGGGGCTAAACTATGGCTACACCTTC. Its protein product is CASTDRQGLNYGYTF.

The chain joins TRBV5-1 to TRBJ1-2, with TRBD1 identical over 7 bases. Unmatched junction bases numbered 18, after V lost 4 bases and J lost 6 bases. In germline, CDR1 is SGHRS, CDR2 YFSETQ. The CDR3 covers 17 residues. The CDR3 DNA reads TGCGCCAGCAGCCTAGGTGGGGCAGGGGGTACGGTGGATGGCTACACCTTC. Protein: CASSLGGAGGTVDGYTF.

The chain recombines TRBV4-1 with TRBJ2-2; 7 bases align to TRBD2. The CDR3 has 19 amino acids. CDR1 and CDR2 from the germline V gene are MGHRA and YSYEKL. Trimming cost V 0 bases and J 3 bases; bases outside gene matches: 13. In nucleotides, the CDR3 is TGCGCCAGCAGCCAAGAGGGAGGGACCGAGCGACCGGACACCGGGGAGCTGTTTTTT. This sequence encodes CASSQEGGTERPDTGELFF.

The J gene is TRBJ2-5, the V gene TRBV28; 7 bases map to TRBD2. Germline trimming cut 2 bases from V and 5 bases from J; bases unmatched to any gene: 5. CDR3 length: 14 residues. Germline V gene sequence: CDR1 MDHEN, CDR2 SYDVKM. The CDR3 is CASSLHGGGETQYF. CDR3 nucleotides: TGTGCCAGCAGTTTACACGGGGGAGGGGAGACCCAGTACTTC.

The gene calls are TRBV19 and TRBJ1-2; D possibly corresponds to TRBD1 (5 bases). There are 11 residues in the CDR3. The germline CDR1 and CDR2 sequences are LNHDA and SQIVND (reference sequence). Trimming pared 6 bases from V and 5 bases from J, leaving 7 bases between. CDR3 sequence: CASRRQYGYTF. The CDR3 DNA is TGTGCCAGTAGAAGACAGTATGGCTACACCTTC.

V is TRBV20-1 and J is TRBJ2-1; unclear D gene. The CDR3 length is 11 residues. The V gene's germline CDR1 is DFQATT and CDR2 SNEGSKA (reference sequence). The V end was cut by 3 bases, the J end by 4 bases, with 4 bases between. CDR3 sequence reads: CSASAYNEQFF. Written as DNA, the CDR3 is TGCAGTGCTAGCGCGTACAATGAGCAGTTCTTC.

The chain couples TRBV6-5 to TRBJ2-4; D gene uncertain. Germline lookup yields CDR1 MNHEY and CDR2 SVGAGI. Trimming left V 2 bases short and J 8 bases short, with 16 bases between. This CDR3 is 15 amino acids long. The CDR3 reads CASSYQVTQRDIQYF. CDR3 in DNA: TGTGCCAGCAGTTACCAAGTGACCCAACGGGACATTCAGTACTTC.

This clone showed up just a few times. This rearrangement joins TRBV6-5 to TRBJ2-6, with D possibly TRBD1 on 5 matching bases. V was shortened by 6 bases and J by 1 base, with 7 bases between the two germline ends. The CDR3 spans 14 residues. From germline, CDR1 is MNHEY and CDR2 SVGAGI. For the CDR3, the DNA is TGTGCCAGCAGGAGACAGTCTGGGGCCAACGTCCTGACTTTC. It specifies CASRRQSGANVLTF.

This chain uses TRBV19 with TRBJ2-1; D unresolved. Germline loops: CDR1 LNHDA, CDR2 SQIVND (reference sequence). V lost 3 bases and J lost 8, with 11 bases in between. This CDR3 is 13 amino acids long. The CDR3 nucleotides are TGTGCCAGTAGTATGGAGCGTTTCCATGAGCAGTTCTTC. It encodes CASSMERFHEQFF.

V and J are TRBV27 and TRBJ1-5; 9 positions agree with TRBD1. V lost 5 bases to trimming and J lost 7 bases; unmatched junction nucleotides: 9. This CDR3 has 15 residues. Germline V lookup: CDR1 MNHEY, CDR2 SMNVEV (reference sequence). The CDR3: CASSIQGAPRQPQHF. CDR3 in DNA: TGTGCCAGCAGTATACAGGGGGCGCCCCGCCAGCCCCAGCATTTT.

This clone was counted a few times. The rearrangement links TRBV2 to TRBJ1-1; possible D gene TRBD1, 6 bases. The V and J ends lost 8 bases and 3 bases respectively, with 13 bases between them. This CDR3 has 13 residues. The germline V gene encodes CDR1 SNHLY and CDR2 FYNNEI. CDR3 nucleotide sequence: TGTGCCAGCTTACAGGGTGGGCACACTGAAGCTTTCTTT. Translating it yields CASLQGGHTEAFF.

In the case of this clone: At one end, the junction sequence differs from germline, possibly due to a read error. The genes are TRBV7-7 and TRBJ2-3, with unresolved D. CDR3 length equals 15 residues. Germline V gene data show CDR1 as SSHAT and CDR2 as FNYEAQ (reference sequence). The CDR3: CASSPLGTTTDTQYF. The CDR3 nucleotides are TGTGCTAGCAGCCCTCTAGGTACGACCACAGATACGCAGTATTTT.

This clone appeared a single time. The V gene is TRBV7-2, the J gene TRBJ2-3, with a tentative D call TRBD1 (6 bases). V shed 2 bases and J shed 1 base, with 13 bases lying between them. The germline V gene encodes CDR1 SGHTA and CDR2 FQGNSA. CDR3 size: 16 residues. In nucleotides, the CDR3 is TGTGCCAGCAGCTTATCGGGGCCAGGGGGCACAGATACGCAGTATTTT. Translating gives CASSLSGPGGTDTQYF.

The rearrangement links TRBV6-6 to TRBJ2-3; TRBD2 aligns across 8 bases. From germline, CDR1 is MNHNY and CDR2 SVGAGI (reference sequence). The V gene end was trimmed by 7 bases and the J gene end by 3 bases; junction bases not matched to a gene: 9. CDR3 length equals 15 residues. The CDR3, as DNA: TGTGCCAGCACTCCCGGGAGGGGCCCAACAGATACGCAGTATTTT. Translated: CASTPGRGPTDTQYF.